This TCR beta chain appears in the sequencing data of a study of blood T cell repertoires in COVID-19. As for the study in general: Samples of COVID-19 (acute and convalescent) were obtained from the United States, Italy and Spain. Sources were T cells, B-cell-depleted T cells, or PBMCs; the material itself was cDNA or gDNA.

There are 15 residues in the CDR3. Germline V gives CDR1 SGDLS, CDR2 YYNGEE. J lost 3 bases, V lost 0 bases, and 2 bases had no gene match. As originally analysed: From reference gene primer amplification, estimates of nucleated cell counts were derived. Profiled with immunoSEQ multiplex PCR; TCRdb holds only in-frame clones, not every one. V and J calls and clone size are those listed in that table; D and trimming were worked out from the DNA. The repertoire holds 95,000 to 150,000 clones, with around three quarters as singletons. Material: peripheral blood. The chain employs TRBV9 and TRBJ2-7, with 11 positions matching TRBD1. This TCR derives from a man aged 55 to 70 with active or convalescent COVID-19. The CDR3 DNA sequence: TGTGCCAGCAGCGTAGGGACAGGGGGCTTCTACGAGCAGTACTTC. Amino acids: CASSVGTGGFYEQYF.